The rows below give T cell receptor beta chains drawn from one sample of a study of blood T cell repertoires in COVID-19. Profiling relied on immunoSEQ multiplex PCR, and the TCRdb table lists in-frame clones only, not all of them. The table has about 230,000 clones, 65% to 90% seen once; the top ten hold 6.5% to 9%. Sequenced input: peripheral blood. Source of these receptors: a woman aged 45-65 years with acute or convalescent COVID-19. The CDR3 runs from the conserved cysteine through the conserved F or W. The D gene is left open where the match is weak. Part of the rows lack a size; the others show once, few, many or a class for expanded clones.

V gene,clone size,CDR3 length,J gene,D gene,CDR3 DNA,CDR3 protein
TRBV5-1,.,19,TRBJ2-1,TRBD2,TGCGCCAGCAGCTGGGGTGGGACTAGCGGGAGGACCTCCTACAATGAGCAGTTCTTC,CASSWGGTSGRTSYNEQFF
TRBV10-3,.,14,TRBJ1-2,.,TGTGCCATCAGTAGCGTCGGCGGGCTCTTTGGCTACACCTTC,CAISSVGGLFGYTF
TRBV25-1,.,15,TRBJ2-3,.,TGTGCCAGCAGTGAATACGGCGGGTCCACAGATACGCAGTATTTT,CASSEYGGSTDTQYF
TRBV28,.,14,TRBJ2-5,TRBD1,TGTGCCAGCAGTCAGACAGGGAATCGAGAGACCCAGTACTTC,CASSQTGNRETQYF
TRBV5-4,.,14,TRBJ1-2,.,TGTGCCAGCAGCTTGATTGGTCAGGGGTATGGCTACACCTTC,CASSLIGQGYGYTF
TRBV7-8,.,13,TRBJ2-7,TRBD1,TGTGCCAGCCGGGACAGGACCTCCTACGAGCAGTACTTC,CASRDRTSYEQYF
TRBV5-1,few,15,TRBJ1-1,.,TGCGCCAGCAGCTTGTGGGTAGACATGAACACTGAAGCTTTCTTT,CASSLWVDMNTEAFF
TRBV9,.,20,TRBJ2-1,TRBD2,TGTGCCAGCAGCGTCGGGCTGGGACTAGCGGGAGCAAGCTCCTACAATGAGCAGTTCTTC,CASSVGLGLAGASSYNEQFF
TRBV3-1/TRBV3-2,.,14,TRBJ1-1,.,TGTGCCAGCAGCCAACACGGGGAGAACACTGAAGCTTTCTTT,CASSQHGENTEAFF
TRBV7-2,.,15,TRBJ2-7,TRBD1,TGTGCCAGCAGCTTAGGTGGGGACAGTTCCTACGAGCAGTACTTC,CASSLGGDSSYEQYF